The entry below gives a single T cell receptor beta chain sequence along with its context. Its target is not known. Sequenced by immunoSEQ multiplex PCR; TCRdb stores in-frame clones only, minus some. Among roughly 130,000 clones listed, approximately 90% were seen once. This sample is drawn from a study of cytomegalovirus exposure and HLA in healthy donors. CDR3 length equals 18 residues. Study-wide points: A later analysis found first-cohort TCR clusters tended to co-occur in the approximately 110 validation repertoires. The study found most TCR sequences rare, yet found some public TCRs in many donors.

The chain carries TRBV21-1 and TRBJ2-6; the table's D call, TRBD2, was not checked against the DNA. TRBV21-1 is tagged as a pseudogene. The sequence was collected from a woman younger than 45 in good health and CMV-seropositive. Sequencing was done on a sample of PBMCs. The CDR3 nucleotides are TGTGCCAGCAGCAAAGCTTCGGGGTCGGACTCTGGGGCCAACGTCCTGACTTTC. It translates to CASSKASGSDSGANVLTF.